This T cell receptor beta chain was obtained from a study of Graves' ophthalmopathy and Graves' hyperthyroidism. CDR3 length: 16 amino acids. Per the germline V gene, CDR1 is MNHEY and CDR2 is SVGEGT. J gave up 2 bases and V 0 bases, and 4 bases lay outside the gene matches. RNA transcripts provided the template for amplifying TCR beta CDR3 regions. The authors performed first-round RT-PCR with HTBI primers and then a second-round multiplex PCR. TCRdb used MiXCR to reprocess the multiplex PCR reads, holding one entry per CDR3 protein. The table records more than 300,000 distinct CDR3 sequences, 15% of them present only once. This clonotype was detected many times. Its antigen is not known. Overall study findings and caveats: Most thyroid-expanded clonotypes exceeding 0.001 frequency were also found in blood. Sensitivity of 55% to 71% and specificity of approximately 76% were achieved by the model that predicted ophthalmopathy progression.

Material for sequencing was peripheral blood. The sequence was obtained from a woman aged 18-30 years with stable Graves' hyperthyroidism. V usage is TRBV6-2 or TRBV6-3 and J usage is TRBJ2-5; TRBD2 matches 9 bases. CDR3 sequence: CASSYSTSGVQETQYF. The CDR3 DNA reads TGTGCCAGCAGTTACTCGACTAGCGGAGTTCAAGAGACCCAGTACTTC.